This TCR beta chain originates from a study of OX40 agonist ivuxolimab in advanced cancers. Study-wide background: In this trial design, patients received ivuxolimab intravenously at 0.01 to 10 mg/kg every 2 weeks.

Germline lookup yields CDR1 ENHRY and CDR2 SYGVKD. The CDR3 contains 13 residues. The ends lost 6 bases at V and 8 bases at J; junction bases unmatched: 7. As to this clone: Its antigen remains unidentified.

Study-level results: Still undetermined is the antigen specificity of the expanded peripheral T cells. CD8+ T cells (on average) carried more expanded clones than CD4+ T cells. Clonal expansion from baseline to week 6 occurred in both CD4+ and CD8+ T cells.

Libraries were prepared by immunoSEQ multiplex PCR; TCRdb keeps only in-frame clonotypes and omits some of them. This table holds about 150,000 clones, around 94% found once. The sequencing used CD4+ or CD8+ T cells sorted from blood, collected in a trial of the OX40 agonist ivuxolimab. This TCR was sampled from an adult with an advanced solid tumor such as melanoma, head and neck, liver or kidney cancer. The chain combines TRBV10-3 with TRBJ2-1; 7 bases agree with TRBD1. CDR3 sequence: CAIRRQGGDEQFF. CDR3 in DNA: TGTGCCATCAGAAGACAGGGTGGCGATGAGCAGTTCTTC.